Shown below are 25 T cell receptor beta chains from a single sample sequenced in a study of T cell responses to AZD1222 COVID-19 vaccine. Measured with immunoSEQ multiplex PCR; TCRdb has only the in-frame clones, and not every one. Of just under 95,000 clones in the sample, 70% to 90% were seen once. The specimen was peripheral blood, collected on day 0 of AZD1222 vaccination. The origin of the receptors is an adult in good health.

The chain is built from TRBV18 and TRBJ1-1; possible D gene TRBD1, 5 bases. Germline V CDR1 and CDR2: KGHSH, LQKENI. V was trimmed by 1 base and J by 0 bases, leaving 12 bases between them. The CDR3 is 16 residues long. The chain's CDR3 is CASSPRDLGMNTEAFF. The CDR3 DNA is TGTGCCAGCTCACCACGGGACCTAGGCATGAACACTGAAGCTTTCTTT.

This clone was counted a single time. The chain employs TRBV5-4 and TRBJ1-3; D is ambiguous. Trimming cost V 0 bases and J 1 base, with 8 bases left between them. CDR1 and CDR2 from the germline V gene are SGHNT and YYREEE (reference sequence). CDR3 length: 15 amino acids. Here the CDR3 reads CASSLGPVSGNTIYF. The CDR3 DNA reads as TGTGCCAGCAGCTTGGGGCCTGTGTCTGGAAACACCATATATTTT.

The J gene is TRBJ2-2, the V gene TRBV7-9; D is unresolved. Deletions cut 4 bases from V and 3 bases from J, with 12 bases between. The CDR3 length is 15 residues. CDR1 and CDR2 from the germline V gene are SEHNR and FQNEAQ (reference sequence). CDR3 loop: CASSSQTAYTGELFF. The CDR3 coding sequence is TGTGCCAGCAGCTCACAGACGGCGTACACCGGGGAGCTGTTTTTT.

DNA of the CDR3: TGCGCCAGCAGCCAGGGACAGTACAATGAGCAGTTCTTC. Protein sequence: CASSQGQYNEQFF. The chain recombines TRBV10-1 with TRBJ2-1, with TRBD1 matching over 7 bases. The V gene end was trimmed by 6 bases and the J gene end by 4 bases; junction bases not matched to a gene: 3. Germline values: CDR1 WNHNN, CDR2 SYGVQD (reference sequence). This CDR3 is built from 13 residues.

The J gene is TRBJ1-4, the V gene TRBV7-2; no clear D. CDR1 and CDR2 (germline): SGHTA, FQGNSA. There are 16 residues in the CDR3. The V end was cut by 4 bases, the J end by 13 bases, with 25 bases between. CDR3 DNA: TGTGCCAGCAGCTCCCCCCCTGGTACGGTTTTGGGTGGACTGTTTTTT. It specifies CASSSPPGTVLGGLFF.

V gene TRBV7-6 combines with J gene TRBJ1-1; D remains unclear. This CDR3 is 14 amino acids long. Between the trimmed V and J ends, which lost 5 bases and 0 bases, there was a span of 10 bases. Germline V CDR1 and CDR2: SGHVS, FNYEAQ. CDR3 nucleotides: TGTGCCAGCAGCCCCTCCACCTTGAACACTGAAGCTTTCTTT. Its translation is CASSPSTLNTEAFF.

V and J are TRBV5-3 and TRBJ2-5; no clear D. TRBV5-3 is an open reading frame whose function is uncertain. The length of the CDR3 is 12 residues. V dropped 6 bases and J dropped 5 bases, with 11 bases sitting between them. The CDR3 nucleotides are TGTGCCAGAACCCTCTGTTGGGAGACCCAGTACTTC. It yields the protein CARTLCWETQYF.

In nucleotides, the CDR3 is TGTGCCTGGAGTGTAAATCCAAATGAAAAACTGTTTTTT. Amino acid sequence: CAWSVNPNEKLFF. The chain links TRBV30 to TRBJ1-4; D is uncertain. CDR1 is GTSNPN and CDR2 is SVGIG in the germline V gene (reference sequence). CDR3 size: 13 residues. The V gene lost 0 bases and the J gene lost 5 bases, with 7 bases spanning the gap.

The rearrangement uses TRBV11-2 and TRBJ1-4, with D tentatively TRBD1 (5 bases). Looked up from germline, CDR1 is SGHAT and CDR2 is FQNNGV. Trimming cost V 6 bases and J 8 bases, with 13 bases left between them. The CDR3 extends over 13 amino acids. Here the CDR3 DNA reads TGTGCCAGCAGTAGAGGGGTGAGGGAAAAACTGTTTTTT. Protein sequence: CASSRGVREKLFF.

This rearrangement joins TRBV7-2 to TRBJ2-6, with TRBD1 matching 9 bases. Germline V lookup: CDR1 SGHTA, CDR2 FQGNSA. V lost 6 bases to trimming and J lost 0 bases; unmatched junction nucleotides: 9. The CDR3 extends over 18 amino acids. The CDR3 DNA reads TGTGCCAGCAGACTACAGGGGACAGGGTTCTCTGGGGCCAACGTCCTGACTTTC. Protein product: CASRLQGTGFSGANVLTF.

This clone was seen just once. The CDR3 sequence is CASSLHETQYF. DNA for the CDR3: TGTGCCAGCAGCTTACATGAGACCCAGTACTTC. The chain uses TRBV7-2 and TRBJ2-5; D ambiguous. Trimming cost V 2 bases and J 5 bases, with 3 bases left between them. This CDR3 comprises 11 residues. Germline V gene lookup returns CDR1 SGHTA and CDR2 FQGNSA.

CDR3 DNA sequence: TGCGCCAGCAGCCAAGCCTACAGGGGCCCCGACACTGGCTACACCTTC. The encoded protein is CASSQAYRGPDTGYTF. The rearrangement joins TRBV4-1 to TRBJ1-2; 7 bases line up with TRBD1. Losses at the gene ends were 1 base for V and 7 bases for J; bases not matched to a gene: 12. Germline CDR1 and CDR2: MGHRA and YSYEKL. CDR3 length: 16 amino acids.

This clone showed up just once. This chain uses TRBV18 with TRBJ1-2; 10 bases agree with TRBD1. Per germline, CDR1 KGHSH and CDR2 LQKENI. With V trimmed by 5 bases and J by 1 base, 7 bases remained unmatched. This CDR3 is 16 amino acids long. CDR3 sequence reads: CASSEGQGSSNYGYTF. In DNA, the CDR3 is TGTGCCAGCTCAGAGGGACAGGGGAGTAGTAACTATGGCTACACCTTC.

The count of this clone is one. The CDR3 reads CATIGFIDRAYGYTF. Written as DNA, the CDR3 is TGTGCCACCATTGGTTTCATTGACAGGGCGTATGGCTACACCTTC. V and J are TRBV6-6 and TRBJ1-2; 7 bases align to TRBD1. This CDR3 has 15 residues. V shed 10 bases, J shed 5 bases, and the junction held 16 bases outside the gene matches. The germline gives CDR1 MNHNY, CDR2 SVGAGI (reference sequence).

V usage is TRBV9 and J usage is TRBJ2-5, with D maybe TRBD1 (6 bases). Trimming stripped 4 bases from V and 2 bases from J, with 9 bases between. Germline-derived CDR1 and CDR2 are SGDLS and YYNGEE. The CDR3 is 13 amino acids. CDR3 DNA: TGTGCCAGCAGCACGGACAGTCAAGAGACCCAGTACTTC. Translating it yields CASSTDSQETQYF. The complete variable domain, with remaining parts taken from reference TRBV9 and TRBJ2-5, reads DSGVTQTPKHLITATGQRVTLRCSPRSGDLSVYWYQQSLDQGLQFLIQYYNGEERAKGNILERFSAQQFPDLHSELNLSSLELGDSALYFCASSTDSQETQYFGPGTRLLVL.

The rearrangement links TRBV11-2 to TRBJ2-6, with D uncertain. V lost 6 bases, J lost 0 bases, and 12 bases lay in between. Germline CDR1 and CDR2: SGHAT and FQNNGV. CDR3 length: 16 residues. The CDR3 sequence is CASRPLLGSGANVLTF. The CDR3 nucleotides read TGTGCCAGCAGACCCCTCCTGGGCTCTGGGGCCAACGTCCTGACTTTC.

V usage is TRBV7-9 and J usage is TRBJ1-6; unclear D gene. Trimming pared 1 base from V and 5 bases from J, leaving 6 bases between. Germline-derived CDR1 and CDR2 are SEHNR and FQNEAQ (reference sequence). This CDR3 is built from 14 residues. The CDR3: CASSLEADNSPLHF. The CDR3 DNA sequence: TGTGCCAGCAGCTTAGAGGCGGATAATTCACCCCTCCACTTT.

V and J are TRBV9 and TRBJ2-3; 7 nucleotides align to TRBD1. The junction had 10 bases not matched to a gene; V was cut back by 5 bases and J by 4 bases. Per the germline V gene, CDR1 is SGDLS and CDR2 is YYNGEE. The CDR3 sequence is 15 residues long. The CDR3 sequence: CASSARDSRADTQYF. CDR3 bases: TGTGCCAGCAGTGCTCGGGACAGCCGGGCAGATACGCAGTATTTT.

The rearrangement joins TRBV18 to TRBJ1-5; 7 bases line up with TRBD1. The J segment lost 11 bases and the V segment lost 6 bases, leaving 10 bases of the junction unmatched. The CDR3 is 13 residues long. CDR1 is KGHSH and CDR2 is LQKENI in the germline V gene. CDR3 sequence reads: CASSRDRAMSQHF. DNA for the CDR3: TGTGCCAGCTCCCGAGACAGGGCCATGTCCCAGCATTTT.

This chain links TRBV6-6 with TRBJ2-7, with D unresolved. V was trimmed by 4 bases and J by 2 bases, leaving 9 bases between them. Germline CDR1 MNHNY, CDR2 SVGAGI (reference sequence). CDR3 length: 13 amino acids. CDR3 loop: CASSLANPYEQYF. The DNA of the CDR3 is TGTGCCAGCAGTTTGGCTAATCCCTACGAGCAGTACTTC.

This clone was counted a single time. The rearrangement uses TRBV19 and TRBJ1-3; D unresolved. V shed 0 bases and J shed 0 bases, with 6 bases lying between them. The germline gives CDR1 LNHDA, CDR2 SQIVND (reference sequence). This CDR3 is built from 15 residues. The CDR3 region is CASSIDRSSGNTIYF. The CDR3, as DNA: TGTGCCAGTAGTATAGACAGGAGCTCTGGAAACACCATATATTTT.

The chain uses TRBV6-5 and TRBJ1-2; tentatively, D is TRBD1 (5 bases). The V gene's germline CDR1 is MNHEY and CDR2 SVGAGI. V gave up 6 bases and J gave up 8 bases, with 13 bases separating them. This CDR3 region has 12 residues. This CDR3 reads CASSRGTEGYTF. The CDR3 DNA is TGTGCCAGCAGCCGAGGGACCGAGGGCTACACCTTC.

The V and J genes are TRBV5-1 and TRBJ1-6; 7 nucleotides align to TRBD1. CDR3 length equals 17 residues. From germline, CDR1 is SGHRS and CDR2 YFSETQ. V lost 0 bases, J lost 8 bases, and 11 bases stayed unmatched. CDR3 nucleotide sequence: TGCGCCAGCAGCTTGGGACCCCCGACAGACAGGGATTCACCCCTCCACTTT. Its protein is CASSLGPPTDRDSPLHF.

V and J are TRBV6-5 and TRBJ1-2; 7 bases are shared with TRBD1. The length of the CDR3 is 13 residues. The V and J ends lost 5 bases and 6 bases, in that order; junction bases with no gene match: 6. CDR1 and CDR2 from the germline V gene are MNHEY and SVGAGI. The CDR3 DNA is TGTGCCAGCAGTACCCGGGACAGAGATGGCTACACCTTC. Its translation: CASSTRDRDGYTF.

CDR3 nucleotide sequence: TGTGCCAGCAGCCTAGCGGGGGGAACAGATACGCAGTATTTT. It specifies CASSLAGGTDTQYF. The chain couples TRBV7-3 to TRBJ2-3; 11 bases line up with TRBD2. Germline CDR1 and CDR2: SGHTA and FQGTGA. V was clipped by 5 bases and J by 3 bases; unmatched bases: 1. The CDR3 runs to 14 residues.